This T cell receptor (beta chain) was observed in a study of T-cell memory formation after mild COVID-19. Study-wide results and caveats: Several responding clones turned up in pre-infection memory, indicating that cross-reactive memory may have taken part. Contracting CD4+ clones were located mainly in CM and EM, and CD8+ clones in EMRA.

The CDR3 has 15 residues. The V segment lost 7 bases and the J segment 1 base; nucleotides outside the gene matches: 9. The germline V gene has CDR1 SGHVS and CDR2 FQNEAQ. This clonotype has only a few counts. What it recognizes is unknown. Each CDR3 protein is one row after TCRdb ran MiXCR on the 5' RACE reads. Among about 270,000 distinct CDR3 sequences listed, 16% were seen once. The TCR sequence derives from a man aged 18 to 30 who had mild COVID-19 (a few samples of this study predate the infection). Cell type and time point are not known. The sequenced sample was PBMCs or a T cell subset sorted from them (not recorded which). The chain links TRBV7-8 to TRBJ2-5, with 7 bases that match TRBD1. The CDR3 reads CASTRSGQSQETQYF. As DNA, the CDR3 is TGTGCCAGCACGCGCTCGGGACAGTCCCAAGAGACCCAGTACTTC.